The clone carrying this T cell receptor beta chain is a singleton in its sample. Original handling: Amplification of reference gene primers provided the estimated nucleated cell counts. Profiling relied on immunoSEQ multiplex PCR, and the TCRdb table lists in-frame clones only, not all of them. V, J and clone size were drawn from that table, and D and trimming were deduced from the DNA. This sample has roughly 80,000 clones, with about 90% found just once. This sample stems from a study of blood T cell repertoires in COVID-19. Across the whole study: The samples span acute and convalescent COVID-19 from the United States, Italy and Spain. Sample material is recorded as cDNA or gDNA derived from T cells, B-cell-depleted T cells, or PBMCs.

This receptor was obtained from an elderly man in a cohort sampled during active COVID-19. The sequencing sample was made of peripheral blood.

The CDR3 region has the DNA TGCGCCAGCAGCCAAGGGCACAGGGGTAGGGACGAGCAGTACTTC. Its protein product is CASSQGHRGRDEQYF. The rearrangement uses TRBV4-3 and TRBJ2-7; TRBD1 matches 7 bases. Germline V gives CDR1 LGHNA, CDR2 YSLEER. V lost 1 base, J lost 5 bases, and 8 bases stayed unmatched. This CDR3 has 15 amino acids.